Reported below is one T cell receptor beta chain. Its antigen is unknown. This entry belongs to a study of CD4+ T cells in melanoma. Assay used: immunoSEQ multiplex PCR; TCRdb lists only in-frame clones, some missing. The sample records about 140,000 clones, 80% to 95% being singletons. The trim removed 2 bases at V and 1 base at J, leaving 2 bases unmatched. Germline values: CDR1 MNHEY, CDR2 SVGAGI. The CDR3 is made up of 14 amino acids. Study-wide results and caveats: A reported correlation linked neoantigen-specific CD4+ T cells to CD8+, macrophage and B cell function. Diverse differentiation states were reported for melanoma neoantigen-specific CD4+ T cells.

The origin of this receptor is a human donor with melanoma. The chain couples TRBV6-5 to TRBJ2-7; 7 bases line up with TRBD1. CDR3 DNA sequence: TGTGCCAGCAGTTACGACAGGGTTTCCTACGAGCAGTACTTC. Translating it yields CASSYDRVSYEQYF.